Each of the 21 T cell receptor beta chains below was sequenced from the same sample in a study of CD8 T cells in Susac syndrome. After extraction with the RNeasy kit, about 0.45 to 1 ug of the RNA was reverse transcribed using random hexamers. TCRdb ran MiXCR on the immunoSEQ multiplex PCR reads and lists one entry per CDR3 protein. The sample includes 200,000 or so distinct CDR3 sequences, more than 90% of them seen just once. The sequenced material came from CD4+ T cells from PBMCs. All receptors come from a human donor with Susac syndrome.

V and J are TRBV7-2 and TRBJ2-2; the match to TRBD2 covers 7 bases. This CDR3 comprises 14 residues. The V segment lost 7 bases and the J segment 3 bases; nucleotides outside the gene matches: 5. CDR1 and CDR2 (germline): SGHTA, FQGNSA. The CDR3 region is CASTPRGDTGELFF. In DNA, the CDR3 is TGTGCCAGCACCCCTCGGGGGGACACCGGGGAGCTGTTTTTT.

The chain uses TRBV29-1 and TRBJ2-5, with 9 bases matching TRBD2. The J segment lost 5 bases and the V segment lost 7 bases, leaving 8 bases of the junction unmatched. Germline assignment: CDR1 SQVTM and CDR2 ANQGSEA. CDR3 size: 13 residues. CDR3 loop: CSARAGGMETQYF. DNA of the CDR3: TGCAGCGCCCGAGCGGGGGGCATGGAGACCCAGTACTTC.

J is TRBJ2-7 and V is TRBV25-1, with 13 positions matching TRBD2. Germline V gene sequence: CDR1 MGHDK, CDR2 SYGVNS. J gave up 3 bases and V 1 base, and 6 bases lay outside the gene matches. The CDR3 is 17 residues long. The CDR3 loop reads CASSESSLAGGHYEQYF. The CDR3 DNA reads TGTGCCAGCAGTGAATCCTCACTAGCGGGGGGGCACTACGAGCAGTACTTC.

This clonotype was detected once. CDR3 protein: CSVNDRGAQETQYF. The CDR3 DNA is TGCAGCGTCAACGATCGCGGGGCTCAAGAGACCCAGTACTTC. This chain connects TRBV29-1 to TRBJ2-5; a weak D match, TRBD2 (6 bases). There are 14 residues in the CDR3. Germline V gene sequence: CDR1 SQVTM, CDR2 ANQGSEA. V was shortened by 6 bases and J by 2 bases, with 16 bases between the two germline ends.

V usage is TRBV6-5 and J usage is TRBJ2-5; D is possibly TRBD1 (6 bases). Trimming took off 5 bases at V and 2 bases at J, with 15 bases between the two ends. The germline gives CDR1 MNHEY, CDR2 SVGAGI. The CDR3 contains 15 residues. In nucleotides, the CDR3 is TGTGCCAGCAGTACCCAACAGGGTCGGCAAGAGACCCAGTACTTC. Amino acids: CASSTQQGRQETQYF.

J is TRBJ1-6 and V is TRBV30; D unclear. CDR3 length equals 15 residues. V lost 3 bases and J lost 0, with 9 bases in between. Looked up from germline, CDR1 is GTSNPN and CDR2 is SVGIG (reference sequence). The DNA of the CDR3 is TGTGCCTGGAGGATGATAAGCTCCTATAATTCACCCCTCCACTTT. As protein: CAWRMISSYNSPLHF.

This sequence joins TRBV3-1 and TRBJ2-3; TRBD1 aligns across 11 bases. Per germline, CDR1 LGHDT and CDR2 YNNKEL (reference sequence). Germline trimming cut 4 bases from V and 1 base from J; bases unmatched to any gene: 4. The CDR3 is 16 amino acids. CDR3 in DNA: TGTGCCAGCAGCCTAAGGACAGGGGGCGGCACAGATACGCAGTATTTT. Translating gives CASSLRTGGGTDTQYF.

The chain carries TRBV6-2 or TRBV6-3 and TRBJ2-5, with D possibly matching TRBD2 (5 bases). The CDR3 covers 13 residues. Per the germline V gene, CDR1 is MNHEY and CDR2 is SVGEGT. With 6 bases removed from V and 0 bases from J, the gap between germline ends came to 8 bases. DNA of the CDR3: TGTGCCAGCAGACCGGACTACCAAGAGACCCAGTACTTC. Encoded protein: CASRPDYQETQYF.

The rearrangement joins TRBV20-1 to TRBJ2-7; D unclear. Germline V gene sequence: CDR1 DFQATT, CDR2 SNEGSKA (reference sequence). The CDR3 totals 15 residues. V was cut by 6 bases and J by 0 bases, with 18 bases left in between. CDR3 DNA: TGCAGTGCCCTCCCGACGACGGGCAGCTCCTACGAGCAGTACTTC. Translation gives CSALPTTGSSYEQYF.

The V gene is TRBV4-2, the J gene TRBJ1-4; D gene ambiguous. From germline, CDR1 is LGHNA and CDR2 YNFKEQ. The CDR3 sequence is 14 residues long. V was shortened by 4 bases and J by 3 bases, with 9 bases between the two germline ends. Here the CDR3 DNA reads TGTGCCAGCAGCCCAAAGATAGCTAATGAAAAACTGTTTTTT. This sequence encodes CASSPKIANEKLFF.

The CDR3 bases are TGTGCCAGCAGCGCCTATAGCGGGGGGGCCGATGAGCAGTTCTTC. Translated: CASSAYSGGADEQFF. The V call is TRBV9, the J call TRBJ2-1; TRBD2 matches 11 bases. CDR3 length: 15 residues. Looked up from germline, CDR1 is SGDLS and CDR2 is YYNGEE. V dropped 3 bases and J dropped 8; count of bases not matched to a gene: 7.

The gene calls are TRBV5-4 and TRBJ2-5; 12 bases align to TRBD2. Germline assignment: CDR1 SGHNT and CDR2 YYREEE (reference sequence). The length of the CDR3 is 16 residues. V lost 4 bases to trimming and J lost 2 bases; unmatched junction nucleotides: 6. The CDR3 reads CASSPRLAGEQETQYF. Here the CDR3 DNA reads TGTGCCAGCAGCCCTCGACTAGCGGGGGAGCAAGAGACCCAGTACTTC.

The chain employs TRBV30 and TRBJ1-1; TRBD1 might be the D (6 bases). This CDR3 region has 15 residues. V was shortened by 5 bases and J by 0 bases, with 16 bases between the two germline ends. Per the germline V gene, CDR1 is GTSNPN and CDR2 is SVGIG (reference sequence). The CDR3 sequence: CAWAENRDLNTEAFF. In DNA, the CDR3 is TGTGCCTGGGCCGAAAACAGGGACCTGAACACTGAAGCTTTCTTT.

The chain couples TRBV4-3 to TRBJ2-2; D is ambiguous. V lost 0 bases and J 6 bases, leaving 14 bases between the germline ends. The CDR3 totals 16 residues. Per the germline V gene, CDR1 is LGHNA and CDR2 is YSLEER. The CDR3 DNA reads TGCGCCAGCAGCCAAGATTGGAGACCCAGAGCCGGGGAGCTGTTTTTT. This translates into CASSQDWRPRAGELFF.

The V gene is TRBV30, the J gene TRBJ1-1, with D unclear. The V end was cut by 0 bases, the J end by 4 bases, with 12 bases between. Germline assignment: CDR1 GTSNPN and CDR2 SVGIG (reference sequence). CDR3 length: 14 amino acids. The CDR3 DNA reads as TGTGCCTGGAGTGTCTCCGGGCCGGGCACTGAAGCTTTCTTT. Translation: CAWSVSGPGTEAFF.

The genes are TRBV5-1 and TRBJ1-4; a possible D gene is TRBD1 (5 bases). Trimming pared 1 base from V and 3 bases from J, leaving 22 bases between. The CDR3 covers 19 residues. Per the germline V gene, CDR1 is SGHRS and CDR2 is YFSETQ. Written as DNA, the CDR3 is TGCGCCAGCAGCTTGACCCCCTTCGGGACCAGACGGCCTAATGAAAAACTGTTTTTT. Its translation is CASSLTPFGTRRPNEKLFF. Full variable domain (remainder filled in from reference TRBV5-1 and TRBJ1-4): KAGVTQTPRYLIKTRGQQVTLSCSPISGHRSVSWYQQTPGQGLQFLFEYFSETQRNKGNFPGRFSGRQFSNSRSEMNVSTLELGDSALYLCASSLTPFGTRRPNEKLFFGSGTQLSVL.

V usage is TRBV12-3 or TRBV12-4 and J usage is TRBJ2-4; TRBD1 is a possible D gene (6 bases). The CDR3 is 15 amino acids. V was clipped by 1 base and J by 4 bases, with 11 bases between them. CDR3 sequence: CASSLGAGQKNIQYF. The DNA of the CDR3 is TGTGCCAGCAGTTTAGGGGCTGGACAGAAAAACATTCAGTACTTC.

The chain links TRBV7-2 to TRBJ1-1; D possibly corresponds to TRBD1 (6 bases). V was cut by 4 bases and J by 1 base, with 16 bases left in between. CDR1 and CDR2 (germline): SGHTA, FQGNSA. This CDR3 contains 16 residues. CDR3 coding DNA: TGTGCCAGCAGCTCTAGCCGCCCGGACAGGAACACTGAAGCTTTCTTT. This sequence encodes CASSSSRPDRNTEAFF.

The rearrangement links TRBV12-3 or TRBV12-4 to TRBJ1-2, with D uncertain. Trimming left V 2 bases short and J 7 bases short, with 14 bases between. This CDR3 contains 14 residues. CDR3 sequence reads: CASSLFNADGGYTF. CDR3 DNA sequence: TGTGCCAGCAGTTTATTCAACGCCGACGGTGGCTACACCTTC.

To note about this clonotype: One junction end disagrees with the germline gene, perhaps due to a read error. J is TRBJ1-6 and V is TRBV30, with D possibly matching TRBD1 (5 bases). The CDR3 length is 14 residues. Germline assignment: CDR1 GTSNPN and CDR2 SVGIG (reference sequence). CDR3 amino acids: CAWVRDSFNSPLHF. In DNA, the CDR3 is TGTGCCTGGGTTCGGGACTCCTTTAATTCACCCCTCCACTTT.

The CDR3 reads CASSHSGQAFF. CDR3 nucleotides: TGCGCCAGCAGTCACTCAGGCCAAGCTTTCTTT. The chain carries TRBV23-1 and TRBJ1-1; no firm D call. TRBV23-1 is an ORF, and what it does is uncertain. The V gene lost 3 bases and the J gene lost 9 bases, with 8 bases spanning the gap. The CDR3 runs 11 residues.